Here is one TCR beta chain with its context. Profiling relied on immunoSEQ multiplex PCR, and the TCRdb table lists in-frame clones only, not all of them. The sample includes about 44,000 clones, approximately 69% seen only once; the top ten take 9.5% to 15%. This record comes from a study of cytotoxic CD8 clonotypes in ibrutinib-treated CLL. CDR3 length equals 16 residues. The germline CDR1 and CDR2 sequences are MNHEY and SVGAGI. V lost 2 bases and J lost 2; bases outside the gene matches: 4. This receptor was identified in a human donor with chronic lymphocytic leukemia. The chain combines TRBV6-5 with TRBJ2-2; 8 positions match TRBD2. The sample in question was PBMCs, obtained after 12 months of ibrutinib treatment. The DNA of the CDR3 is TGTGCCAGCAGTTACGGGCGGGGGGTAAACACCGGGGAGCTGTTTTTT. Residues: CASSYGRGVNTGELFF.